The 29 T cell receptor beta chains below come from one sample, sequenced in a study of T cells after yellow fever vaccination. TCRdb re-analysed the 5' RACE reads in MiXCR, keeping a single row per CDR3 protein. The sample records about 430,000 distinct CDR3 sequences, around a sixth being singletons. The material was PBMCs, obtained before the yellow fever booster vaccination. All receptors derive from a man between 18 and 29 years old who received the YFV17D yellow fever vaccine.

V and J are TRBV12-3 or TRBV12-4 and TRBJ1-2; 9 bases agree with TRBD1. Trimming removed 2 bases from V and 8 bases from J; junction bases left unmatched: 15. This CDR3 spans 17 amino acids. The CDR3 loop reads CASSLTGQGFATEGYTF. Here the CDR3 DNA reads TGTGCCAGCAGTTTAACCGGACAGGGGTTTGCTACTGAGGGCTACACCTTC.

The chain employs TRBV7-9 and TRBJ1-2; D unresolved. The CDR3 is 12 residues long. Germline CDR1 SEHNR, CDR2 FQNEAQ (reference sequence). V gave up 8 bases and J gave up 0 bases, with 7 bases separating them. The CDR3 here is CASQTSNYGYTF. The CDR3, as DNA: TGTGCCAGCCAGACCTCTAACTATGGCTACACCTTC.

This chain links TRBV28 with TRBJ1-2; D not resolved. CDR1 and CDR2 (germline): MDHEN, SYDVKM. The CDR3 has 11 residues. V shed 5 bases and J shed 7 bases, with 8 bases lying between them. CDR3 in DNA: TGTGCCAGCAGTGGGTTGGTTGGCTACACCTTC. It codes for CASSGLVGYTF.

The chain is built from TRBV12-3 or TRBV12-4 and TRBJ2-7; D remains ambiguous. This CDR3 comprises 16 residues. Trimming took 0 bases from V and 0 from J, leaving 12 bases between them. CDR3 loop: CASSLAPDGRSYEQYV. For the CDR3, the DNA is TGTGCCAGCAGTTTAGCACCGGACGGACGCTCCTACGAGCAGTACGTC.

V gene TRBV7-3 combines with J gene TRBJ2-7; D is ambiguous. There are 20 residues in the CDR3. The germline V gene encodes CDR1 SGHTA and CDR2 FQGTGA. With 2 bases removed from V and 2 bases from J, the gap between germline ends came to 28 bases. For the CDR3, the DNA is TGTGCCAGCAGCTTACTGGGCACGGGTGGAAGGAAAGGGCCCACCTACGAGCAGTACGTC. This encodes CASSLLGTGGRKGPTYEQYV.

The rearrangement uses TRBV5-1 and TRBJ2-5, with 9 bases matching TRBD2. The CDR3 is 15 amino acids. The germline V gene has CDR1 SGHRS and CDR2 YFSETQ. J gave up 5 bases and V 2 bases, and 7 bases lay outside the gene matches. The CDR3 loop is CASSFVAGERETQYF. The CDR3 nucleotides read TGCGCCAGCAGCTTCGTAGCGGGGGAGAGGGAGACCCAGTACTTC.

The gene calls are TRBV10-3 and TRBJ1-1; TRBD1 matches at 11 bases. Germline CDR1 ENHRY, CDR2 SYGVKD. The CDR3 covers 15 residues. J gave up 2 bases and V 6 bases, and 5 bases lay outside the gene matches. For the CDR3, the DNA is TGTGCCATCAGGAGGACAGGGGGCTTCAACACTGAAGCTTTCTTT. It codes for CAIRRTGGFNTEAFF.

The gene calls are TRBV6-5 and TRBJ2-5; 7 bases are shared with TRBD1. CDR1 is MNHEY and CDR2 is SVGAGI in the germline V gene. The junction had 7 bases not matched to a gene; V was cut back by 9 bases and J by 6 bases. The CDR3 contains 12 residues. This CDR3 is CASIDRVKTQYF. CDR3 sequence (DNA): TGTGCCAGTATAGACAGGGTCAAGACCCAGTACTTC.

The chain carries TRBV4-2 and TRBJ2-5, with 7 bases matching TRBD2. The CDR3 consists of 15 residues. Trimming at V came to 3 bases and at J to 7 bases, leaving 11 bases not matched to a gene. Germline CDR1 is LGHNA and CDR2 is YNFKEQ. This CDR3 is CASSQERGNLLTQYF. The CDR3 DNA reads TGTGCCAGCAGCCAGGAGCGGGGAAATTTACTGACCCAGTACTTC.

A few counts support this clonotype. The genes are TRBV20-1 and TRBJ1-5; TRBD1 matches 7 bases. CDR1 DFQATT and CDR2 SNEGSKA come from the germline V gene (reference sequence). Trimming removed 3 bases from V and 6 bases from J; junction bases left unmatched: 5. The CDR3 has 13 residues. Written as DNA, the CDR3 is TGCAGTGCTAGTGGGCAGGGGGGTCAGCCCCAGCATTTT. Its protein is CSASGQGGQPQHF.

This clonotype has ten or more counts. This chain's CDR3 is CSARVDLGTQYF. The CDR3 coding sequence is TGCAGTGCTAGAGTTGATCTAGGTACGCAGTATTTT. V gene TRBV20-1 combines with J gene TRBJ2-3; D is ambiguous. The CDR3 has 12 amino acids. The germline V gene has CDR1 DFQATT and CDR2 SNEGSKA (reference sequence). V was trimmed by 1 base and J by 8 bases, leaving 10 bases between them.

This clonotype was counted a few times. This chain links TRBV9 with TRBJ2-5; TRBD1 matches 7 bases. With V trimmed by 0 bases and J by 7 bases, 9 bases remained unmatched. The CDR3 contains 15 residues. Germline assignment: CDR1 SGDLS and CDR2 YYNGEE. In DNA form, the CDR3 reads TGTGCCAGCAGCGTAGATGTAGGACAGGCGACGACCCAGTACTTC. This codes for CASSVDVGQATTQYF.

The table lists this clonotype with a count of one. The V call is TRBV5-1, the J call TRBJ2-5, with 11 bases lining up with TRBD1. Germline V gene sequence: CDR1 SGHRS, CDR2 YFSETQ. The V segment lost 4 bases and the J segment 2 bases; nucleotides outside the gene matches: 10. The CDR3 has 17 residues. The CDR3 DNA follows: TGCGCCAGCAGCCCGGGGGACAGGGGGTTTGGGCAAGAGACCCAGTACTTC. Translation gives CASSPGDRGFGQETQYF.

This clonotype turned up a few times. The chain links TRBV7-9 to TRBJ2-1; 10 nucleotides align to TRBD1. Germline V gene data show CDR1 as SEHNR and CDR2 as FQNEAQ (reference sequence). The CDR3 is made up of 16 amino acids. The junction had 13 bases not matched to a gene; V was cut back by 6 bases and J by 8 bases. CDR3 sequence (DNA): TGTGCCAGCAGGACAATGACAGGGGGCCTCGGATATGAGCAGTTCTTC. This gives the protein CASRTMTGGLGYEQFF.

This clonotype has only a few counts. This sequence joins TRBV18 and TRBJ1-1, with TRBD1 identical over 7 bases. V gave up 5 bases and J gave up 3 bases; unmatched junction bases: 9. Germline-derived CDR1 and CDR2 are KGHSH and LQKENI. The CDR3 extends over 15 amino acids. The CDR3 nucleotides read TGTGCCAGCTCATCGCTAGGGGGCCGCGACACTGAAGCTTTCTTT. This translates into CASSSLGGRDTEAFF.

This clonotype was counted only a few times. This sequence joins TRBV7-9 and TRBJ2-1, with a weak D call TRBD1 (5 bases). Trimming removed 8 bases from V and 8 bases from J, with 7 bases in between. The germline V gene encodes CDR1 SEHNR and CDR2 FQNEAQ (reference sequence). CDR3 length: 10 residues. The CDR3 spells CASVGDEQFF. The CDR3, as DNA: TGTGCCAGCGTAGGGGATGAGCAGTTCTTC.

This chain uses TRBV25-1 with TRBJ1-2, with 9 bases that match TRBD1. The CDR3 contains 16 residues. Trimming at V came to 2 bases and at J to 7 bases, leaving 11 bases not matched to a gene. CDR1 and CDR2 (germline): MGHDK, SYGVNS. The CDR3 coding sequence is TGTGCCAGCAGTGAAAGTCCCGGGACAGGGAATAGTGGCTACACCTTC. This translates into CASSESPGTGNSGYTF.

In this sample, this clonotype turned up a few times. The chain combines TRBV25-1 with TRBJ2-1; 7 nucleotides agree with TRBD1. This CDR3 region has 13 residues. Germline CDR1 MGHDK, CDR2 SYGVNS. Trimming at V came to 9 bases and at J to 5 bases, leaving 7 bases not matched to a gene. CDR3 DNA: TGTGCCAGTCAGGGGGACGGGCACAATGAGCAGTTCTTC. It specifies CASQGDGHNEQFF.

This clonotype showed up just a few times. This chain links TRBV20-1 with TRBJ1-4; 11 positions match TRBD1. This CDR3 is built from 16 residues. J gave up 8 bases and V 1 base, and 9 bases lay outside the gene matches. The germline CDR1 and CDR2 sequences are DFQATT and SNEGSKA (reference sequence). The CDR3 sequence is CSARAGRGQGVEKLFF. The CDR3 bases are TGCAGTGCTAGAGCGGGGAGGGGACAGGGGGTCGAAAAACTGTTTTTT.

This chain uses TRBV6-2 or TRBV6-3 with TRBJ2-1; 8 nucleotides agree with TRBD2. Unmatched junction bases numbered 7, after V lost 7 bases and J lost 5 bases. The CDR3 runs 14 residues. CDR1 MNHEY and CDR2 SVGEGT come from the germline V gene. The DNA of the CDR3 is TGTGCCAGCACTAAGCGGGGGCAAAACAATGAGCAGTTCTTC. This translates into CASTKRGQNNEQFF.

This clonotype showed up just a few times. This chain uses TRBV20-1 with TRBJ1-2; D unresolved. CDR3 length equals 12 residues. V was trimmed by 3 bases and J by 8 bases, leaving 13 bases between them. Germline CDR1 is DFQATT and CDR2 is SNEGSKA (reference sequence). The CDR3 protein is CSASGQTRGYTF. DNA of the CDR3: TGCAGTGCTAGCGGTCAAACGCGGGGCTACACCTTC.

V gene TRBV13 combines with J gene TRBJ2-3; D unresolved. Germline assignment: CDR1 PRHDT and CDR2 FYEKMQ (reference sequence). The V and J ends lost 6 bases and 6 bases respectively, with 16 bases between them. The CDR3 is 14 amino acids. The CDR3 loop reads CASSLRRIGDTQYF. The CDR3 DNA is TGTGCCAGCAGTCTTAGGCGGATCGGGGATACGCAGTATTTT.

The chain couples TRBV10-3 to TRBJ2-3; 7 bases line up with TRBD2. The trim removed 8 bases at V and 5 bases at J, leaving 7 bases unmatched. Per the germline V gene, CDR1 is ENHRY and CDR2 is SYGVKD. CDR3 size: 13 residues. CDR3 DNA sequence: TGTGCCATCTCCAGGGCGGGGGAAGATACGCAGTATTTT. Its protein is CAISRAGEDTQYF.

The chain is built from TRBV27 and TRBJ1-1; maybe TRBD1 (6 bases). The CDR3 covers 16 residues. The germline CDR1 and CDR2 sequences are MNHEY and SMNVEV (reference sequence). Deletions cut 6 bases from V and 1 base from J, with 18 bases between. The CDR3 region is CASSLGGGWGNTEAFF. In DNA, the CDR3 is TGTGCCAGCAGCCTCGGGGGGGGCTGGGGGAACACTGAAGCTTTCTTT.

This clonotype has a handful of counts. V and J are TRBV7-2 and TRBJ2-5, with TRBD2 matching over 15 bases. CDR1 and CDR2 (germline): SGHTA, FQGNSA. V lost 3 bases and J lost 2; bases outside the gene matches: 1. The CDR3 contains 16 residues. The CDR3 sequence is CASSFGTSGGQETQYF. CDR3 DNA sequence: TGTGCCAGCAGCTTTGGGACTAGCGGGGGGCAAGAGACCCAGTACTTC.

This clonotype was picked up many times. The genes are TRBV6-5 and TRBJ2-1, with 11 bases matching TRBD2. Trimming removed 5 bases from V and 11 bases from J; junction bases left unmatched: 5. Germline loops: CDR1 MNHEY, CDR2 SVGAGI. The CDR3 totals 13 residues. CDR3 DNA sequence: TGTGCCAGCAGTCTGACTAGCGGGGAACAGCAGTTCTTC. As protein: CASSLTSGEQQFF.

J is TRBJ2-2 and V is TRBV11-2; the D gene is possibly TRBD1 (6 bases). CDR3 length equals 15 residues. V was clipped by 5 bases and J by 1 base, with 11 bases between them. The germline V gene has CDR1 SGHAT and CDR2 FQNNGV. The CDR3: CASSPLTGNTGELFF. Written as DNA, the CDR3 is TGTGCCAGCAGCCCCCTGACAGGGAACACCGGGGAGCTGTTTTTT. The variable domain in full, completed from reference TRBV11-2 and TRBJ2-2, reads EAGVAQSPRYKIIEKRQSVAFWCNPISGHATLYWYQQILGQGPKLLIQFQNNGVVDDSQLPKDRFSAERLKGVDSTLKIQPAKLEDSAVYLCASSPLTGNTGELFFGEGSRLTVL.

V gene TRBV7-6 combines with J gene TRBJ2-7; 9 positions agree with TRBD1. J was trimmed by 0 bases and V by 3 bases; bases with no gene match: 6. The germline CDR1 and CDR2 sequences are SGHVS and FNYEAQ. The CDR3 spans 16 residues. CDR3 nucleotides: TGTGCCAGCAGCTTGGGGACAGGGCTCTCCTCCTACGAGCAGTACTTC. It is translated as CASSLGTGLSSYEQYF.

Ten or more counts support this clonotype. In DNA, the CDR3 is TGCGCCAGCAGCTTCACGCAAGAGACCCAGTACTTC. Its translation: CASSFTQETQYF. V usage is TRBV5-1 and J usage is TRBJ2-5; D is undetermined. CDR3 length: 12 residues. In germline, CDR1 is SGHRS, CDR2 YFSETQ. V was clipped by 2 bases and J by 2 bases, with 4 bases between them.